This T cell receptor beta chain comes out of a study of blood T cell repertoires in COVID-19. The overall study: The origin of the acute and convalescent COVID-19 samples was the United States, Italy and Spain. T cells, B-cell-depleted T cells, or PBMCs supplied cDNA or gDNA.

This table comes from immunoSEQ multiplex PCR, and its TCRdb copy is limited to in-frame clones, with some not included. The table lists about 220,000 clones, approximately 83% of them singletons. What the recovered Cohort 3 donors had was two negative PCRs, clearance, or symptom resolution. Sequenced: PBMCs or T cells enriched from blood (not recorded which). This receptor was taken from an older woman who had recovered from COVID-19.

The CDR3 DNA sequence: TGCGCCAGCAGCCAACAAGGAGCGGGGGGGCCAACAGATACGCAGTATTTT. Translated: CASSQQGAGGPTDTQYF. The V call is TRBV4-1, the J call TRBJ2-3, with 10 bases matching TRBD2. The V segment lost 2 bases and the J segment 3 bases; nucleotides outside the gene matches: 8. The CDR3 extends over 17 amino acids. Germline-derived CDR1 and CDR2 are MGHRA and YSYEKL.